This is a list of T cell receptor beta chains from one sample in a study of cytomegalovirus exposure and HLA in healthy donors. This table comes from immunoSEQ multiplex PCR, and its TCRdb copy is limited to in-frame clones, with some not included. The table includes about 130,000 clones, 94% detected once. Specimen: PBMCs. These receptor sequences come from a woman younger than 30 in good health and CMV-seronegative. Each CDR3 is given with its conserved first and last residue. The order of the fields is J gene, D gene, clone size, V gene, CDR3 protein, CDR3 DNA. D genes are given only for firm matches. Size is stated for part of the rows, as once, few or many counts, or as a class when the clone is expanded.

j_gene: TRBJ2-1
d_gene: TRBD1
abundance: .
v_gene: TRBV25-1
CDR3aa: CASRTQGAVYNEQFF
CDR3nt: TGTGCCAGCAGGACTCAGGGGGCTGTGTACAATGAGCAGTTCTTC

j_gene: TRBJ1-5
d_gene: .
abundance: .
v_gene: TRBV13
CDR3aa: CASSFGSGSGQPQHF
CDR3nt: TGTGCCAGCAGCTTCGGAAGTGGCTCGGGTCAGCCCCAGCATTTT

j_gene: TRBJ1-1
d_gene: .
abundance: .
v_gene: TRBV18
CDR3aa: CASSEGQNTEAFF
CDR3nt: TGTGCCAGCTCAGAAGGACAGAACACTGAAGCTTTCTTT

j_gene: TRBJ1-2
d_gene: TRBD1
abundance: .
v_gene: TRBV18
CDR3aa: CASSPQQGYDYGYTF
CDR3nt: TGTGCCAGCTCACCGCAACAGGGGTACGACTATGGCTACACCTTC

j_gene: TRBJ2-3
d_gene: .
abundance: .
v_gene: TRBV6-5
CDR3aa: CASSGAGVTDTQYF
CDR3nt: TGTGCCAGCAGTGGGGCAGGGGTAACAGATACGCAGTATTTT

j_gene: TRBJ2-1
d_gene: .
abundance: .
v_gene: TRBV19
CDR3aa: CASSTGLYNEQFF
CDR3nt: TGTGCCAGTAGTACAGGGCTCTACAATGAGCAGTTCTTC

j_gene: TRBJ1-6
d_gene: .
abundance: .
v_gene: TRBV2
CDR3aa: CAILRLESNSPLHF
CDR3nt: TGTGCCATCCTAAGACTCGAGAGTAATTCACCCCTCCACTTT

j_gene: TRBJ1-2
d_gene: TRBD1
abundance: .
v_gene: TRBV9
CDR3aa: CASSPRYDRVNGYTF
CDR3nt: TGTGCCAGCAGCCCCCGCTATGACAGGGTGAATGGCTACACCTTC

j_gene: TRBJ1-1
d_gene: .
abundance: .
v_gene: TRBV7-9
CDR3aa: CASSLEANTEAFF
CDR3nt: TGTGCCAGCAGCTTAGAAGCAAACACTGAAGCTTTCTTT

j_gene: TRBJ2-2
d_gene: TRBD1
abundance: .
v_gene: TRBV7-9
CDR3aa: CASSTGQDLNTGELFF
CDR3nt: TGTGCCAGCAGCACCGGACAGGACCTGAACACCGGGGAGCTGTTTTTT

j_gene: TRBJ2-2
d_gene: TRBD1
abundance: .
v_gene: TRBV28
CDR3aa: CASSFPGQGKTGELFF
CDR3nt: TGTGCCAGCAGTTTTCCGGGACAGGGGAAGACCGGGGAGCTGTTTTTT

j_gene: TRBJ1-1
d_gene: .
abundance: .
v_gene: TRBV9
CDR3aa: CASSDAPGNTEAFF
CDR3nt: TGTGCCAGCAGCGATGCACCGGGGAACACTGAAGCTTTCTTT

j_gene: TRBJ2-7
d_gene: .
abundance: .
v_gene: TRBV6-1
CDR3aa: CASSEGLASVVPF
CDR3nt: TGTGCCAGCAGTGAAGGTCTAGCTTCGGTTGTTCCTTTC

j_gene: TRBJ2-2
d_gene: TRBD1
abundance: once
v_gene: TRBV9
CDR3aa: CASSPITGTGAGGELFF
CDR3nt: TGTGCCAGCAGCCCGATAACCGGGACAGGGGCAGGCGGGGAGCTGTTTTTT

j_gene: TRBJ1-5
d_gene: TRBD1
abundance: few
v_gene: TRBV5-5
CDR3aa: CASSSDREQPQHF
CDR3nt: TGTGCCAGCAGCTCGGACAGGGAGCAGCCCCAGCATTTT

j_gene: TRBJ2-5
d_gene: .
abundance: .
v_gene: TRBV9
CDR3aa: CASSAPGHRQETQYF
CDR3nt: TGTGCCAGCAGCGCTCCGGGACATAGACAAGAGACCCAGTACTTC

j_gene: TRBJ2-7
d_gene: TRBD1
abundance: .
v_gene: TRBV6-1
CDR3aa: CASRQGVNVYEQYF
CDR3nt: TGTGCCAGCAGACAGGGGGTGAACGTCTACGAGCAGTACTTC

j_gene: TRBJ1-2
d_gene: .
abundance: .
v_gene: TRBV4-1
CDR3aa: CASSQDILNYGYTF
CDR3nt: TGCGCCAGCAGCCAAGATATCCTGAACTATGGCTACACCTTC

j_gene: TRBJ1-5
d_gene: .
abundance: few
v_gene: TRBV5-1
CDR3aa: CASSLGQNQPQHF
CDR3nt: TGCGCCAGCAGCTTGGGACAGAATCAGCCCCAGCATTTT

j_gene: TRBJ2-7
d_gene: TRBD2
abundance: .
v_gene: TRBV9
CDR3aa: CASSPGTSGNHEQYF
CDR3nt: TGTGCCAGCAGCCCAGGGACTAGCGGGAACCACGAGCAGTACTTC

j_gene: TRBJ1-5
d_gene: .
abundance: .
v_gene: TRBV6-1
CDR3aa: CASSEGTGFNQPQHF
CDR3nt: TGTGCCAGCAGTGAAGGTACAGGGTTCAATCAGCCCCAGCATTTT

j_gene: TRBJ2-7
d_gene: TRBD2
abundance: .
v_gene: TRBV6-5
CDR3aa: CASTPAGAYEQYF
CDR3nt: TGTGCCAGCACCCCAGCGGGAGCCTACGAGCAGTACTTC

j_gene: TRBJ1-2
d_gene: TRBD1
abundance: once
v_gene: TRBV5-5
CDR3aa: CASSPSAGQGHYGYTF
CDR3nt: TGTGCCAGCAGCCCTTCCGCGGGACAGGGCCACTATGGCTACACCTTC

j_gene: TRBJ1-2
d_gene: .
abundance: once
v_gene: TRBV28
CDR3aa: CASHGRGQFYGYTF
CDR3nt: TGTGCCAGTCATGGACGAGGACAGTTTTATGGCTACACCTTC

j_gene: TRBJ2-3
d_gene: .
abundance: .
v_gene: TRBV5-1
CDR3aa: CASSPPSGGGITDTQYF
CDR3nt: TGCGCCAGCAGCCCCCCTTCTGGGGGCGGAATCACAGATACGCAGTATTTT

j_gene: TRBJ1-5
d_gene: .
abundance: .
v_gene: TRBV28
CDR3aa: CASSSDRPQHF
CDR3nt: TGTGCCAGCAGTTCTGATAGGCCCCAGCATTTT

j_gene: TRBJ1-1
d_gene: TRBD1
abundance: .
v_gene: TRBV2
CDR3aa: CASRDRQGLNTEAFF
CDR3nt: TGTGCCAGCAGGGACAGACAGGGGTTGAACACTGAAGCTTTCTTT

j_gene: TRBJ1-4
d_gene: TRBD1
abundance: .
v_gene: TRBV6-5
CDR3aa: CASSQQGVWEKLFF
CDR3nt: TGTGCCAGCAGTCAACAGGGGGTGTGGGAAAAACTGTTTTTT

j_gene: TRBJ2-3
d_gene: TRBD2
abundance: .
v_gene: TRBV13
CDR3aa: CASSYGTSGTTDTQYF
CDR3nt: TGTGCCAGCAGCTACGGGACTAGCGGGACCACAGATACGCAGTATTTT

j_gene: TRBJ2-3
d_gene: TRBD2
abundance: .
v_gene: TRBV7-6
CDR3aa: CASSLGLAGDTQYF
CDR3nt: TGTGCCAGCAGCTTAGGCCTAGCGGGAGATACGCAGTATTTT

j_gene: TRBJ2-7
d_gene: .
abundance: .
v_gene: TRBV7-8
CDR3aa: CASSFGEDSYEQYF
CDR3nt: TGTGCCAGCAGCTTCGGTGAGGATTCGTACGAGCAGTACTTC

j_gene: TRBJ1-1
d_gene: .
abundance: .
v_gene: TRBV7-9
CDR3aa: CASSGRDTPTEAFF
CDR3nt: TGTGCCAGCAGCGGCCGGGACACCCCGACTGAAGCTTTCTTT

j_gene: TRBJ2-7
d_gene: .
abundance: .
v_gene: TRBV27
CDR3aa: CASSPQTSALSYEQYF
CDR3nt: TGTGCCAGCAGTCCCCAGACTAGTGCCCTCTCCTACGAGCAGTACTTC

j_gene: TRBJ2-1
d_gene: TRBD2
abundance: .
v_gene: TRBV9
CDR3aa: CASSVSGGTFNEQFF
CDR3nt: TGTGCCAGCAGCGTAAGCGGGGGGACCTTCAATGAGCAGTTCTTC

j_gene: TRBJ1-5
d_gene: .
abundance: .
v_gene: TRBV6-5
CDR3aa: CASSYSKQMNQPQHF
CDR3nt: TGTGCCAGCAGTTACTCGAAACAGATGAATCAGCCCCAGCATTTT

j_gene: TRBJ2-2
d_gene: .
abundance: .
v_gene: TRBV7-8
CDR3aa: CASSNRRNTGELFF
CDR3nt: TGTGCCAGCAGCAACAGACGTAACACCGGGGAGCTGTTTTTT

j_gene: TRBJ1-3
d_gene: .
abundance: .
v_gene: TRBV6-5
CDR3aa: CASSLGPASGNTIYF
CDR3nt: TGTGCCAGCAGCCTAGGCCCAGCGAGCGGAAACACCATATATTTT

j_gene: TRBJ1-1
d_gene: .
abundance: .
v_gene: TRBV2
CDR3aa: CASRSGQEWAEAFF
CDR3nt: TGTGCCAGCAGATCAGGACAAGAGTGGGCTGAAGCTTTCTTT

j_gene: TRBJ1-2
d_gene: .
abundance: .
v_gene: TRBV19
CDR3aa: CASTLVAGLDGYTF
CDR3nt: TGTGCCAGCACCCTGGTGGCAGGGTTGGATGGCTACACCTTC

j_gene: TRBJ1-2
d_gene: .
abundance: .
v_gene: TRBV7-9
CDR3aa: CASSLGYWAGLIGGDGYTF
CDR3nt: TGTGCCAGCAGCTTAGGTTATTGGGCAGGTTTGATCGGGGGAGACGGCTACACCTTC

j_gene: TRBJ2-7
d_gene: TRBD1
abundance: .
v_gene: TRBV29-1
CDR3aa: CSVGYSGQGTGEQYF
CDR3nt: TGCAGCGTTGGATATTCGGGACAGGGTACGGGGGAGCAGTACTTC

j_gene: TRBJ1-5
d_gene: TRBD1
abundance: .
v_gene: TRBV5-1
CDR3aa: CASRQGTSSNQPQHF
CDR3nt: TGCGCCAGCAGACAGGGGACGTCGAGCAATCAGCCCCAGCATTTT

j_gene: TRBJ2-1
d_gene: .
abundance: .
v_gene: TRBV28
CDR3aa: CASTELTSGPGNEQFF
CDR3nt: TGTGCCAGCACCGAGCTCACTAGTGGGCCTGGGAATGAGCAGTTCTTC

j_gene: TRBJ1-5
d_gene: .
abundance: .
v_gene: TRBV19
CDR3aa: CASSIPLGRYGNQPQHF
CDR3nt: TGTGCCAGTAGTATCCCTCTGGGCCGCTACGGCAATCAGCCCCAGCATTTT

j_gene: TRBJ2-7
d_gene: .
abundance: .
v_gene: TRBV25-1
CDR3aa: CASSEWGRKGLEQYF
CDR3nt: TGTGCCAGCAGTGAATGGGGCAGGAAAGGTCTGGAGCAGTACTTC

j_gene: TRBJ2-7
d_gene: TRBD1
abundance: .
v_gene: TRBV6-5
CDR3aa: CASSYGQVSYEQYF
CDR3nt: TGTGCCAGCAGCTACGGACAGGTTTCCTACGAGCAGTACTTC

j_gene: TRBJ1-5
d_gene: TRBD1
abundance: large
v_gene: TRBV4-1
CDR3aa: CASSQWGTGDQPQHF
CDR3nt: TGCGCCAGCAGCCAATGGGGGACAGGGGATCAGCCCCAGCATTTT

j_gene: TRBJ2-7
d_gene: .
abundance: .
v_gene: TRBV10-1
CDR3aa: CASSEAETYEQYF
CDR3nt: TGCGCCAGCAGTGAGGCGGAAACCTACGAGCAGTACTTC

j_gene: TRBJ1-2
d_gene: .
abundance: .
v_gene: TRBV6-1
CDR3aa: CATPGQYYGYTF
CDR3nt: TGTGCCACACCCGGACAGTACTATGGCTACACCTTC

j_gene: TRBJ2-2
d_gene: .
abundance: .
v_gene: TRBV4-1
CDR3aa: CASSTAPWVDKTRTGELFF
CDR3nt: TGCGCCAGCAGTACCGCCCCTTGGGTCGATAAAACGAGGACCGGGGAGCTGTTTTTT

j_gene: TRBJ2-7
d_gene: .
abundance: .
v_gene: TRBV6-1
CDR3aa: CASSEAGRPFSYEQYF
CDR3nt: TGTGCCAGCAGTGAAGCTGGCAGGCCATTCTCCTACGAGCAGTACTTC

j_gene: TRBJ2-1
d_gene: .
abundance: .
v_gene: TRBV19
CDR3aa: CASSISFSYNEQFF
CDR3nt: TGTGCCAGTAGTATATCGTTCTCCTACAATGAGCAGTTCTTC

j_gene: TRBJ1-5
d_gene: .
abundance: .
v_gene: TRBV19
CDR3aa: CASSIGGRGGDNQPQHF
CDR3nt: TGTGCCAGTAGTATAGGTGGCAGGGGAGGGGATAATCAGCCCCAGCATTTT

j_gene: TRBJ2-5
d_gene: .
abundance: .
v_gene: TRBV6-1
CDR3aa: CASSRGRGETQYF
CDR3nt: TGTGCCAGCAGCAGGGGCAGGGGAGAGACCCAGTACTTC

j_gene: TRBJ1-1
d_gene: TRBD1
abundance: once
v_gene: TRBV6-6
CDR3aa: CASIFGTGRNTEAFF
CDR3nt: TGTGCCAGCATTTTCGGGACAGGGAGGAACACTGAAGCTTTCTTT

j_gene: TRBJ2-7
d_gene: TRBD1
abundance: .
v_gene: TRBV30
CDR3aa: CAWSGGQYEQYF
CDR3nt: TGTGCCTGGTCAGGGGGTCAGTACGAGCAGTACTTC

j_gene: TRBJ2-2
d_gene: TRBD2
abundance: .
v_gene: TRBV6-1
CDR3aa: CASSGPTSGRVDTGELFF
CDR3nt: TGTGCCAGCAGTGGTCCGACTAGCGGGAGGGTGGACACCGGGGAGCTGTTTTTT